Here is one T cell receptor (beta chain) with its context. The data are from a study of blood T cell repertoires in COVID-19. Whole-study context: The United States, Italy and Spain supplied acute and convalescent COVID-19 samples. T cells, B-cell-depleted T cells, or PBMCs provided the cDNA or gDNA that served as material.

Authors' methods: Estimation of nucleated cell counts was performed using reference gene primer amplification. Some clones are missing from TCRdb's copy, which holds only in-frame ones; the method was immunoSEQ multiplex PCR. V, J and clone size were drawn from that table, and D and trimming were deduced from the DNA. This sample has some 370,000 clones, with around 89% found just once. The sample was peripheral blood. The receptor was derived from a man in his forties or fifties with acute or convalescent COVID-19.

The CDR3 region is CASSYSGGLMNTEAFF. The CDR3 DNA sequence: TGTGCCAGCAGTTACTCAGGGGGCCTAATGAACACTGAAGCTTTCTTT. The rearrangement joins TRBV6-5 to TRBJ1-1, with 7 nucleotides matching TRBD1. CDR1 and CDR2 from the germline V gene are MNHEY and SVGAGI. Unmatched junction bases numbered 4, after V lost 0 bases and J lost 0 bases. The CDR3 has 16 amino acids.